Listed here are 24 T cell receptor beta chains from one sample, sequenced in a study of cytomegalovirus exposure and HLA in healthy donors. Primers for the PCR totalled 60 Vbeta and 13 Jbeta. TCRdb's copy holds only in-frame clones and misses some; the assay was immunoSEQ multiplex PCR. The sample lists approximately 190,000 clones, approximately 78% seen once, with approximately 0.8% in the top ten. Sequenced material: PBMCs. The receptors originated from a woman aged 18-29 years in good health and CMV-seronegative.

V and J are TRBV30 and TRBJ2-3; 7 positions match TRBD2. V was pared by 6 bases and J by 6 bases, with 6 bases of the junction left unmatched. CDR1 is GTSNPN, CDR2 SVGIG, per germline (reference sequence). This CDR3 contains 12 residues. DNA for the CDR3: TGTGCCTGCATTGCCGGGGGGGATACGCAGTATTTT. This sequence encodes CACIAGGDTQYF.

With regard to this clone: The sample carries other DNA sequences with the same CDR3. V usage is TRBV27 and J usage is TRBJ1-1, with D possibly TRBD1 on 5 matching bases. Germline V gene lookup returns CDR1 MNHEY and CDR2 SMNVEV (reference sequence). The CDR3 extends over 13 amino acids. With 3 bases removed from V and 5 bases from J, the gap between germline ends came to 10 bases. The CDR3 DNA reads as TGTGCCAGCAGTTTCGGGGGGGGAACTGAAGCTTTCTTT. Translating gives CASSFGGGTEAFF.

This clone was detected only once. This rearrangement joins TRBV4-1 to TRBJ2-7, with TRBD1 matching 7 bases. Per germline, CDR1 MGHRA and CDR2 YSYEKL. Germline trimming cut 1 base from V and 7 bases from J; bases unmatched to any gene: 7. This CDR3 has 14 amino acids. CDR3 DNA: TGCGCCAGCAGCCAAGGGACAGGACTTTGGGAGCAGTACTTC. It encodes CASSQGTGLWEQYF.

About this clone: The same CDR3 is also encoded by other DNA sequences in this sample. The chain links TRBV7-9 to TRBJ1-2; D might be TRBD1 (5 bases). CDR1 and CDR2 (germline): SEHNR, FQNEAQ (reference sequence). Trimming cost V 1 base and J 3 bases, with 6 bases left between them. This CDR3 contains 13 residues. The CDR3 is CASSLGGDYGYTF. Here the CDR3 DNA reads TGTGCCAGCAGCTTAGGGGGCGACTATGGCTACACCTTC.

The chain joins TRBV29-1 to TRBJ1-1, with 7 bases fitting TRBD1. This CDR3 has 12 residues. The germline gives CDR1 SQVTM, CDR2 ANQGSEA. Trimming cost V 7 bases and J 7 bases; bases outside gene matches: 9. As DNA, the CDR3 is TGCAGCGCCCAGACAGGGTCCAATGAAGCTTTCTTT. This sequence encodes CSAQTGSNEAFF.

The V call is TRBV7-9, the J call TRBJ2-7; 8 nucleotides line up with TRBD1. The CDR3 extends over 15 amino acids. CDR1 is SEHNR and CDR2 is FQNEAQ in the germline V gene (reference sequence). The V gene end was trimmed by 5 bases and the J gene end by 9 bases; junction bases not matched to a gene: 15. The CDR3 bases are TGTGCCAGCAGCGCCCCAGACAGGGGCCCTGGGGGGCAGTACTTC. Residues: CASSAPDRGPGGQYF. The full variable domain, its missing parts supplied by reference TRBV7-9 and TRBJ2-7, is DTGVSQNPRHKITKRGQNVTFRCDPISEHNRLYWYRQTLGQGPEFLTYFQNEAQLEKSRLLSDRFSAERPKGSFSTLEIQRTEQGDSAMYLCASSAPDRGPGGQYFGPGTRLTVT.

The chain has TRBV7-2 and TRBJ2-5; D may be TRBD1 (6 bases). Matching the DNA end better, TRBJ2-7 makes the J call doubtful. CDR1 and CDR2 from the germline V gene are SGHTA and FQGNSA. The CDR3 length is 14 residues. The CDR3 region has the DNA TGTGCCAGCAGCTTAGGCGGACAGTTGAACGAGCAGTACTTC. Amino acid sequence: CASSLGGQLNEQYF.

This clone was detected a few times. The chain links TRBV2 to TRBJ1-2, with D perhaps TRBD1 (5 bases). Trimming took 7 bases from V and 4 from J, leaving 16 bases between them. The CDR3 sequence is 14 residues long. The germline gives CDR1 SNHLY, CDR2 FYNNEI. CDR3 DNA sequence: TGTGCCAGCACGGACCTAGGGGTCGGCTATGGCTACACCTTC. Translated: CASTDLGVGYGYTF.

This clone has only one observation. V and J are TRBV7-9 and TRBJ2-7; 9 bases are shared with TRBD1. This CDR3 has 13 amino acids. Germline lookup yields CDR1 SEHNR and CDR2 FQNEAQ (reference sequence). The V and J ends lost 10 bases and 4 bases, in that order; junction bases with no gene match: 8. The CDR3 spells CATPGQGQYEQYF. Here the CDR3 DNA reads TGTGCCACCCCGGGACAGGGTCAGTACGAGCAGTACTTC.

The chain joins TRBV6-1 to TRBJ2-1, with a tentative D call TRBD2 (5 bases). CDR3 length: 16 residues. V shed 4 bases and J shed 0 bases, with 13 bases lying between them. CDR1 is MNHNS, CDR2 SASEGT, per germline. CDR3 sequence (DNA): TGTGCCAGCAGTGTCGTTGAGCGGAGCTCCTACAATGAGCAGTTCTTC. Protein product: CASSVVERSSYNEQFF.

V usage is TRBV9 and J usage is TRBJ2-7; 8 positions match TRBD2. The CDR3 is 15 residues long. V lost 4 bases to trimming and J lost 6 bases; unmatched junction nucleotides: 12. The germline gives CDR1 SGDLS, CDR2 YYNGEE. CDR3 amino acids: CASSPQAGELVEQYF. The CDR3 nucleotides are TGTGCCAGCAGCCCCCAAGCGGGAGAACTTGTCGAGCAGTACTTC.

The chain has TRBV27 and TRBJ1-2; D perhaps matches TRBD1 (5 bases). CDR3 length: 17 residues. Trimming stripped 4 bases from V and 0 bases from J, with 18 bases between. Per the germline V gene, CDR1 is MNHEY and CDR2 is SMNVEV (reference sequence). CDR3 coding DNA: TGTGCCAGCAGTTCCTATCCCCTCAGGGCCCCTAACTATGGCTACACCTTC. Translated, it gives CASSSYPLRAPNYGYTF.

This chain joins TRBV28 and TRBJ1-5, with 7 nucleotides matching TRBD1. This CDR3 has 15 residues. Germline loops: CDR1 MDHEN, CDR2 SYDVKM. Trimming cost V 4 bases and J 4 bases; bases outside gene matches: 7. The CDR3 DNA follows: TGTGCCAGCAGTTCAAAGGACAGGATAAATCAGCCCCAGCATTTT. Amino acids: CASSSKDRINQPQHF. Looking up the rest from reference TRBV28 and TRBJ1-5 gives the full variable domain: DVKVTQSSRYLVKRTGEKVFLECVQDMDHENMFWYRQDPGLGLRLIYFSYDVKMKEKGDIPEGYSVSREKKERFSLILESASTNQTSMYLCASSSKDRINQPQHFGDGTRLSIL.

The CDR3 nucleotides read TGTGCCTGGAGTGTTAGCAGTAATGAAAAACTGTTTTTT. Translating it yields CAWSVSSNEKLFF. The chain is built from TRBV30 and TRBJ1-4, with D unresolved. V was clipped by 0 bases and J by 4 bases, with 6 bases between them. CDR1 is GTSNPN, CDR2 SVGIG, per germline (reference sequence). The CDR3 extends over 13 amino acids.

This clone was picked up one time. The CDR3 bases are TGTGCCAGCAGTTACTCGGGACAGGCTAAAGAGACCCAGTACTTC. It translates to CASSYSGQAKETQYF. The chain links TRBV6-5 to TRBJ2-5; 8 bases agree with TRBD1. J was trimmed by 3 bases and V by 0 bases; bases with no gene match: 3. There are 15 residues in the CDR3. Germline V gene lookup returns CDR1 MNHEY and CDR2 SVGAGI.

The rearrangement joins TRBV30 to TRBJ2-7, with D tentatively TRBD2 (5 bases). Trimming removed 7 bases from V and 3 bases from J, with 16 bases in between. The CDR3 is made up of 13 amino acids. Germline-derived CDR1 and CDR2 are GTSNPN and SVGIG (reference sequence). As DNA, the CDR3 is TGTGCCTTGAAAGGACTGGGAAACTACGAGCAGTACTTC. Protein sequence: CALKGLGNYEQYF.

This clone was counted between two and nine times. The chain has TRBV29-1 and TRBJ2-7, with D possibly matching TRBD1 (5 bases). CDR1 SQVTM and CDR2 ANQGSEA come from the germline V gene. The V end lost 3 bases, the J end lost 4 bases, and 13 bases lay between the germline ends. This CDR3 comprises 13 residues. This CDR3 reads CSVDGQGEYEQYF. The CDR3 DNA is TGCAGCGTTGACGGGCAGGGCGAATACGAGCAGTACTTC.

The CDR3 spells CASSVGLSLSYEQYF. CDR3 nucleotide sequence: TGTGCCAGCAGTGTGGGGCTCTCACTCTCCTACGAGCAGTACTTC. The rearrangement joins TRBV6-5 to TRBJ2-7, with D tentatively TRBD1 (5 bases). From germline, CDR1 is MNHEY and CDR2 SVGAGI. This CDR3 has 15 amino acids. Trimming cost V 5 bases and J 0 bases, with 14 bases left between them.

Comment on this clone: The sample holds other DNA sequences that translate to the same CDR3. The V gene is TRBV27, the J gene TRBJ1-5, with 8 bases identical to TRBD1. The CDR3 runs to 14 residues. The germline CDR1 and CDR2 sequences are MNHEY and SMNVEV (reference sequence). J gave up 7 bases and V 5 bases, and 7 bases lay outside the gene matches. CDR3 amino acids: CASSPGQGGQPQHF. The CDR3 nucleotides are TGTGCCAGCAGTCCCGGACAGGGCGGGCAGCCCCAGCATTTT.

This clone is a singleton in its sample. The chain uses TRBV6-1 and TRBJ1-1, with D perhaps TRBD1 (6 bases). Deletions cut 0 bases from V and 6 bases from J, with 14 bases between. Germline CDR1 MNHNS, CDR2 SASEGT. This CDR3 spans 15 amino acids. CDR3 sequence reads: CASSEAIGTPSEAFF. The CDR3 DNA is TGTGCCAGCAGTGAAGCAATCGGGACACCTTCTGAAGCTTTCTTT.

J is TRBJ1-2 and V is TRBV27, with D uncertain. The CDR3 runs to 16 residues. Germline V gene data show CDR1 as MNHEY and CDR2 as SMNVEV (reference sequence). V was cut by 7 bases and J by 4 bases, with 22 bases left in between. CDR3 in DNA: TGTGCCAGCAACCCCTATTTTGACATAAGTCTCTATGGCTACACCTTC. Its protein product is CASNPYFDISLYGYTF.

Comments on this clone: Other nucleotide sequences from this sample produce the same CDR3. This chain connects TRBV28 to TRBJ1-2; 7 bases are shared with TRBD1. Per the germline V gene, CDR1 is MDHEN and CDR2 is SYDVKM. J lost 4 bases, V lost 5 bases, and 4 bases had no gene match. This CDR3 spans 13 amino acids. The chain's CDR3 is CASSLQGSYGYTF. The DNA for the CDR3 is TGTGCCAGCAGTCTACAGGGGAGCTATGGCTACACCTTC.

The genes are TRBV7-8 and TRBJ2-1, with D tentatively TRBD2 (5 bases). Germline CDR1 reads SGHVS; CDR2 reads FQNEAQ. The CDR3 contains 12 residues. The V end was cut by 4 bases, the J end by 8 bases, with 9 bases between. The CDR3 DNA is TGTGCCAGCAGCTCGGGGATCGATGAGCAGTTCTTC. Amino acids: CASSSGIDEQFF.

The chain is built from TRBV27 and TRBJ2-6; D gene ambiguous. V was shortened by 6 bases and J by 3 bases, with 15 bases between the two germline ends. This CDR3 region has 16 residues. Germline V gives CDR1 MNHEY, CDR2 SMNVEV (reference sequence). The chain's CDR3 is CASSPARRGGANVLTF. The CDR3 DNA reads TGTGCCAGCAGCCCGGCTCGGAGAGGTGGGGCCAACGTCCTGACTTTC.